The entry below describes one TCR beta chain. V shed 5 bases and J 7 bases; nucleotides not matched to a gene: 17. Looked up from germline, CDR1 is SGHVS and CDR2 is FNYEAQ. The CDR3 runs 18 residues. The sample originates from a study of blood T cell repertoires in COVID-19. Study information: Sources were T cells, B-cell-depleted T cells, or PBMCs; the material itself was cDNA or gDNA.

In the original workflow: Estimation of nucleated cell counts relied on the amplification of reference gene primers. Assay used: immunoSEQ multiplex PCR; TCRdb lists only in-frame clones, some missing. From that table come the V and J calls and clone size; the DNA was used to work out D and trimming. The sample has more than 150,000 clones, over 75% seen once; the top ten hold around 2.7%. This receptor was obtained from a man in his forties with active or convalescent COVID-19. Sequenced input: peripheral blood. The chain employs TRBV7-6 and TRBJ1-6; 7 nucleotides align to TRBD1. The CDR3 here is CASSPTPRGRGNNSPLHF. CDR3 DNA: TGTGCCAGCAGCCCTACCCCCCGGGGCAGGGGGAACAATTCACCCCTCCACTTT.